This TCR beta chain was profiled in a study of OX40 agonist ivuxolimab in advanced cancers. Overall study context: Ivuxolimab is an agonistic anti-OX40 (CD134) antibody, and patients were treated with it. The patients received ivuxolimab by intravenous route every 2 weeks at 0.01 to 10 mg/kg.

Study-wide results and caveats: Clonal expansion was seen in CD4+ and CD8+ blood T cells by week 6 at 0.1 to 3.0 mg/kg. The work left the antigen specificity of expanded peripheral T cells undetermined.

About this clone: Its target is not known.

Trimming took off 5 bases at V and 0 bases at J, with 11 bases between the two ends. The CDR3 has 15 amino acids. Germline CDR1 reads SEHNR; CDR2 reads FQNEAQ (reference sequence). Clones were read by immunoSEQ multiplex PCR, and TCRdb kept only the in-frame ones, dropping some. Of about 67,000 clones listed, more than 70% were seen once; the top ten hold 0.55% to 0.85%. The origin of this receptor is an adult with an advanced solid tumor such as melanoma, head and neck, liver or kidney cancer. The chain links TRBV7-9 to TRBJ1-3; D uncertain. Material: CD4+ or CD8+ T cells sorted from blood, obtained in a trial of the OX40 agonist ivuxolimab. The CDR3 DNA is TGTGCCAGCAGCCCCTTCGCCAGCTCTGGAAACACCATATATTTT. Translating gives CASSPFASSGNTIYF.